The source of this TCR beta chain is a study of T cells in Graves' hyperthyroidism and ophthalmopathy. General study points: Most expanded thyroid clonotypes above 0.001 recurred in blood. In the analysis, a 13 V-J model separated ophthalmopathy from stable hyperthyroidism.

Exclusion of patients followed from uncontrolled infection, other autoimmune disease, pregnancy or lactation. Clinical symptoms, serum thyroxine, TRAb, thyroid ultrasound and orbital computed tomography established diagnosis. Germline lookup yields CDR1 SGHAT and CDR2 FQNNGV. Trimming cost V 6 bases and J 4 bases; bases outside gene matches: 9. CDR3 length equals 16 residues. About this clonotype: The antigen is unknown.

Regions amplified from RNA transcripts were the TCR beta CDR3 regions. The HTBI primer set drove a first-round RT-PCR of the TCR CDR3. TCRdb called the multiplex PCR reads again in MiXCR, with one record for every CDR3 protein. The sample includes about 700,000 distinct CDR3 sequences, 45% of them seen just once. This receptor was taken from an adult man with Graves' disease, either hyperthyroidism or ophthalmopathy (not recorded which). The rearrangement joins TRBV11-2 to TRBJ2-5; 12 bases align to TRBD1. The sample comprised peripheral blood or thyroid tissue (not recorded which). This CDR3 is CASSPTGTGGRETQYF. The CDR3 coding sequence is TGTGCCAGCAGTCCCACCGGGACAGGGGGCAGAGAGACCCAGTACTTC.